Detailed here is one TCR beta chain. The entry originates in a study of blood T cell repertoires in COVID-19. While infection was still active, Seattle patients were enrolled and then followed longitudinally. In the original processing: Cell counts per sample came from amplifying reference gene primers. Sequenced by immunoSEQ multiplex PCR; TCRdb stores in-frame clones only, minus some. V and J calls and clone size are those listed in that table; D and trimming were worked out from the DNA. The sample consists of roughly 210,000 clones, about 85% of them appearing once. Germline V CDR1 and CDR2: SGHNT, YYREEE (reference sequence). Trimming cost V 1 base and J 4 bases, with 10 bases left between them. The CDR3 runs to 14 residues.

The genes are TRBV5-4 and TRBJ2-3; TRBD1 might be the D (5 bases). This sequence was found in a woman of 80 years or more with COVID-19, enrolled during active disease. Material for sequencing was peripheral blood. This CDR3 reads CASSLQGVADTQYF. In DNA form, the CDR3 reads TGTGCCAGCAGCTTGCAAGGGGTTGCAGATACGCAGTATTTT.